This entry features one TCR beta chain sequence. The data originate from a study of PD-1 blockade in classical Hodgkin lymphoma. Every single patient, without exception, relapsed after autologous stem cell transplantation, and brentuximab vedotin exposure varied. TCRdb keeps only in-frame clones here, not all; method: immunoSEQ multiplex PCR. The sample has some 96,000 clones; around nine tenths are singletons. CDR1 and CDR2 from the germline V gene are LNHDA and SQIVND (reference sequence). Trimming left V 3 bases short and J 1 base short, with 10 bases between. The CDR3 totals 15 residues. The material was peripheral blood mononuclear cells (PBMCs), obtained at baseline. This clonotype was obtained from a human donor with classical Hodgkin lymphoma. The chain joins TRBV19 to TRBJ1-5; possible D gene TRBD1, 5 bases. This chain's CDR3 is CASSMGLLSNQPQHF. In nucleotides, the CDR3 is TGTGCCAGTAGTATGGGACTGCTAAGCAATCAGCCCCAGCATTTT.